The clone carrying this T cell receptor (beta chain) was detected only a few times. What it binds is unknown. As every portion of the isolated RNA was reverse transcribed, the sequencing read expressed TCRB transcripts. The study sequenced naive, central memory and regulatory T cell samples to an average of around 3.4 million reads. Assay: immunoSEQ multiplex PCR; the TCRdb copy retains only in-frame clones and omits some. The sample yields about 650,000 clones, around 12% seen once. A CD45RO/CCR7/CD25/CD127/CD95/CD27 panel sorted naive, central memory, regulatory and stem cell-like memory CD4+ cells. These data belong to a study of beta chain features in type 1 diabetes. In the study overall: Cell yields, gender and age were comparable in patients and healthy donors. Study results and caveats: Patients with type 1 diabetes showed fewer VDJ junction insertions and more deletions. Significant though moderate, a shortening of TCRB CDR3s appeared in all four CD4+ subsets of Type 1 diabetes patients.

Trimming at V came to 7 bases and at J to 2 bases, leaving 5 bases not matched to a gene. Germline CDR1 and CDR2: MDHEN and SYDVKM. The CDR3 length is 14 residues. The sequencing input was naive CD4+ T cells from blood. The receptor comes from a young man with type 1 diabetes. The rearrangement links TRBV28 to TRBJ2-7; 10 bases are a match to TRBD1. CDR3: CASIGTGVAYEQYF. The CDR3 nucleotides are TGTGCCAGCATCGGGACAGGGGTCGCCTACGAGCAGTACTTC.